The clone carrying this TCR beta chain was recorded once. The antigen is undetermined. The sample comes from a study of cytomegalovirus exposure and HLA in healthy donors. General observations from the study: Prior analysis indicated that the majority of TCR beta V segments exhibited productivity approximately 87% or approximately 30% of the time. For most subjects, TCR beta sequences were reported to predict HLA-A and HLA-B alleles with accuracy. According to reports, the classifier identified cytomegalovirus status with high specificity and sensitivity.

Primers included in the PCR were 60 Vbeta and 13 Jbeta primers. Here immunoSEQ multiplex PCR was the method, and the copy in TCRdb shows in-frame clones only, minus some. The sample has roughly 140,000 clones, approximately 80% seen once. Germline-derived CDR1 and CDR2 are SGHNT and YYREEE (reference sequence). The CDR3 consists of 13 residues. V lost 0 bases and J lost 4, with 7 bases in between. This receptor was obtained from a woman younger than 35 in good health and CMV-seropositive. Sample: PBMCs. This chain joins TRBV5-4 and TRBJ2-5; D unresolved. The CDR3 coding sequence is TGTGCCAGCAGCTTGGGAGTGAGAGAGACCCAGTACTTC. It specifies CASSLGVRETQYF.